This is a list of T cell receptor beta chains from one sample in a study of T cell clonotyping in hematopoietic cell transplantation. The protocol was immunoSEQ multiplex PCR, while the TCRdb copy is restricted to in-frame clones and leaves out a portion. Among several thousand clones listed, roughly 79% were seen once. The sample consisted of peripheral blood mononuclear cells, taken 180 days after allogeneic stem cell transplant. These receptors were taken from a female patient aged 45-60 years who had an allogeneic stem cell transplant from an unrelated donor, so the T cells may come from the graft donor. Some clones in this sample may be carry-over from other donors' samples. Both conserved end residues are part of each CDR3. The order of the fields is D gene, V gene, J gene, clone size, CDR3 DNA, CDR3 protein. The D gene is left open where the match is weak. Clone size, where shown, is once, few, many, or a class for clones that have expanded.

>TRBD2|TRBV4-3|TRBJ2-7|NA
TGCGCCAGCAGCCAAAAGTTAGCGGGAGGGCCTGGTCCCGAGCAGTACTTC
CASSQKLAGGPGPEQYF
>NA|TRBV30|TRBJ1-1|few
TGTGCCTGGAGTGTACTGCGAGGAGGGGCTTTCTTT
CAWSVLRGGAFF
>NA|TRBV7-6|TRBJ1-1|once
TGTGCCAGCAGCTTGGGGGGAGGGACGAACACTGAAGCTTTCTTT
CASSLGGGTNTEAFF
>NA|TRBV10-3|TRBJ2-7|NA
TGTGCCACCCAGGACACACGGACAACCTACGAGCAGTACTTC
CATQDTRTTYEQYF
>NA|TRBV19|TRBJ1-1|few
TGTGCCAGTAGTACCCAGGCTGAAGCTTTCTTT
CASSTQAEAFF
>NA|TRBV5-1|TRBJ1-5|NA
TGCGCCAGCAGCTTGGGGACGGGAGACAATCAGCCCCAGCATTTT
CASSLGTGDNQPQHF
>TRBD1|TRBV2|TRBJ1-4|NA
TGTGCCAGCAGAAACCAGGGGGCGGAGAATGAAAAACTGTTTTTT
CASRNQGAENEKLFF
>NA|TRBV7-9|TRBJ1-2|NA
TGTGCCAGCAGCTTAAAGGACGGGACCTATGGCTACACCTTC
CASSLKDGTYGYTF
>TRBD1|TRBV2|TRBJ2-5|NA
TGTGCCAGCAGTGAATATCGGACAGGGGGCTTAGAGACCCAGTACTTC
CASSEYRTGGLETQYF
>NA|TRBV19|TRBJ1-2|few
TGTGCCAGTAGTACGGGGACGGGAAGCTATGGCTACACCTTC
CASSTGTGSYGYTF
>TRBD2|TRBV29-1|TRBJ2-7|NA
TGCAGCGTTGAAGATCCAGAGGATGAACTAGCGCCCTACGAGCAGTACTTC
CSVEDPEDELAPYEQYF
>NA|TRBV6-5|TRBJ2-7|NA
TGTGCCAGCAGACCCCAGACAGGCGGAAAAAACGAGCAGTACTTC
CASRPQTGGKNEQYF
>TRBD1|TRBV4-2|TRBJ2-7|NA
TGTGCCAGCAGCCAAGCTACGACAGGGGGCTACGAGCAGTACTTC
CASSQATTGGYEQYF
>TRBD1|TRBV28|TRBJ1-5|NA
TGTGCCAGCAGTTTATTCGGGACAGGATATAGCAATCAGCCCCAGCATTTT
CASSLFGTGYSNQPQHF
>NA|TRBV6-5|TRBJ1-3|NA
TGTGCCAGCAGTTACGTTGGGGATTCCACTGGAAACACCATATATTTT
CASSYVGDSTGNTIYF
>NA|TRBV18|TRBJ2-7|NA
TGTGCCAGCTCACCGCAGCAGGGGTACGAGCAGTACTTC
CASSPQQGYEQYF
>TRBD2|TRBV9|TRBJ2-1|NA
TGTGCCAGCAGCGTAGAACTAGCGGGGATCAATGAGCAGTTCTTC
CASSVELAGINEQFF
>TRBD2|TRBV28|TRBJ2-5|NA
TGTGCCAGCAGTCCAACCACCGGGACTAGCGGGGGGGCCTTCCGGGAGACCCAGTACTTC
CASSPTTGTSGGAFRETQYF
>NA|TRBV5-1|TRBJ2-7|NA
TGCGCCAGCAGCTTGTCGGGGGCGGAGCAGTACTTC
CASSLSGAEQYF
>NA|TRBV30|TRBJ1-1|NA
TGTGCCTGGAACAGTCTGAACACTGAAGCTTTCTTT
CAWNSLNTEAFF
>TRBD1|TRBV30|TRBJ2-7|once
TGTGCCTGGAGTGAGACAGGGTTCCACGAGCAGTACTTC
CAWSETGFHEQYF
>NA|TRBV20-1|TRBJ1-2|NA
TGCAGTGCCCCCACCATAGGCTACACCTTC
CSAPTIGYTF
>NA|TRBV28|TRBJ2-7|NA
TGTGCCAGCAGTCTCCTATGGGGGGAGCAGTACTTC
CASSLLWGEQYF
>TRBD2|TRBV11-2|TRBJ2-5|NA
TGTGCCAGCTCACGGGGGGTCCAAGAGACCCAGTACTTC
CASSRGVQETQYF
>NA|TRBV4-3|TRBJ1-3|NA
TGCGCCAGCAGCCAGAGGTTTGGGGGTAGAAGTGGAAACACCATATATTTT
CASSQRFGGRSGNTIYF
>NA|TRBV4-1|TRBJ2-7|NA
TGCGCCAGCAGCCAGGACAGGGCGCCGGGGGGAGAGCAGTACTTC
CASSQDRAPGGEQYF
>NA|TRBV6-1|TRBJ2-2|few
TGTGCCAGCAGTGACTTAGTTCGCGGGGTCTCTGACGGGGAGCTGTTTTTT
CASSDLVRGVSDGELFF
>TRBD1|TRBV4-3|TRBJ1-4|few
TGCGCCAGCAGTGAACAGGGGGTTGATGAAAAACTGTTTTTT
CASSEQGVDEKLFF
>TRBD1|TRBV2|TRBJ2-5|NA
TGTGCCAGCACCCCACGGGGGACAGGGGCCCAGTACTTC
CASTPRGTGAQYF
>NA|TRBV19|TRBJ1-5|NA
TGTGCCAGTAGTTCCCCGTGGGACGGTCTGGCTAGCAATCAGCCCCAGCATTTT
CASSSPWDGLASNQPQHF
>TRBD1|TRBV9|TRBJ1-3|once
TGTGCCAGCAGCGATACAGGGGGATTGGGAAACACCATATATTTT
CASSDTGGLGNTIYF
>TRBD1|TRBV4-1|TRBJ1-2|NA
TGCGCCAGCAGCCTAAGACAGGGGCAAAACTATGGCTACACCTTC
CASSLRQGQNYGYTF
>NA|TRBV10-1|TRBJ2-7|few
TGCGCCAGCAGTGAGTCTGGACAGCGGAGCCACGAGCAGTACTTC
CASSESGQRSHEQYF
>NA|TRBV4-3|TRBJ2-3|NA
TGCGCCAGCAGCCAAGAAGCAGTGAGGGGGACAGATACGCAGTATTTT
CASSQEAVRGTDTQYF
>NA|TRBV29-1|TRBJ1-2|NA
TGCAGCGTTGGTGGGACGGACCAATATGGCTACACCTTC
CSVGGTDQYGYTF
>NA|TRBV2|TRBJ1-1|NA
TGTGCCAGCAGTGAACTTGGGGTTGGGACTGAAGCTTTCTTT
CASSELGVGTEAFF
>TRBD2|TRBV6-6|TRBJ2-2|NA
TGTGCCAGCAAGGGAGGGAACGCCGGGGAGCTGTTTTTT
CASKGGNAGELFF
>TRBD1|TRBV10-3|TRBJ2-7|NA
TGTGCCAGCAGTGTAGGGACAGGGGTCGTCTACGAGCAGTACTTC
CASSVGTGVVYEQYF